A single sample gave rise to the 26 T cell receptor beta chains below, sequenced in a study of shared clonotypes between healthy human individuals. TCRdb's copy holds only in-frame clones and misses some; the assay was immunoSEQ multiplex PCR. The sample has some 1.5 million clones, 98% seen once. The source material was naive CD4+ T cells sorted from blood. As to subset: CD45RA+ positively selected. The receptors come from a man younger than 45 in good health.

This rearrangement joins TRBV11-2 to TRBJ2-7; tentatively, D is TRBD1 or TRBD2 (6 bases each). The CDR3 has 15 amino acids. V lost 6 bases and J lost 3, with 18 bases in between. Per germline, CDR1 SGHAT and CDR2 FQNNGV. CDR3 in amino acids: CASSGGQRPFYEQYF. CDR3 coding DNA: TGTGCCAGCAGTGGGGGGCAGCGCCCTTTCTACGAGCAGTACTTC. Looking up the rest from reference TRBV11-2 and TRBJ2-7 gives the full variable domain: EAGVAQSPRYKIIEKRQSVAFWCNPISGHATLYWYQQILGQGPKLLIQFQNNGVVDDSQLPKDRFSAERLKGVDSTLKIQPAKLEDSAVYLCASSGGQRPFYEQYFGPGTRLTVT.

The chain carries TRBV10-3 and TRBJ2-2; 7 bases are shared with TRBD2. This CDR3 has 15 amino acids. Per germline, CDR1 ENHRY and CDR2 SYGVKD. The V and J ends lost 4 bases and 1 base, in that order; junction bases with no gene match: 3. CDR3 amino acids: CAISVSSGNTGELFF. CDR3 nucleotide sequence: TGTGCCATCAGTGTCTCTAGCGGGAACACCGGGGAGCTGTTTTTT.

Notes on this clone: Other DNA sequences within the sample encode an identical CDR3. The gene calls are TRBV28 and TRBJ1-1; D possibly corresponds to TRBD1 (5 bases). The CDR3 runs 13 residues. V lost 2 bases and J lost 2, with 6 bases in between. CDR1 is MDHEN, CDR2 SYDVKM, per germline. The CDR3 nucleotides read TGTGCCAGCAGTTTACGGGGCAACACTGAAGCTTTCTTT. It yields the protein CASSLRGNTEAFF.

CDR3: CASSEAGLGSNQPQHF. The DNA for the CDR3 is TGTGCCAGCAGTGAAGCGGGACTGGGGAGCAATCAGCCCCAGCATTTT. The chain uses TRBV6-1 and TRBJ1-5; D might be TRBD1 (5 bases). The germline V gene has CDR1 MNHNS and CDR2 SASEGT. V shed 0 bases and J shed 1 base, with 10 bases lying between them. This CDR3 contains 16 residues.

J is TRBJ2-5 and V is TRBV5-1, with unresolved D. V dropped 1 base and J dropped 5 bases, with 6 bases sitting between them. Germline CDR1 is SGHRS and CDR2 is YFSETQ. This CDR3 is built from 12 residues. The CDR3 is CASSLYAETQYF. As DNA, the CDR3 is TGCGCCAGCAGCTTGTATGCGGAGACCCAGTACTTC.

In its sample, this clone was seen once. At one of its ends the junction is not consistent with the germline gene, which may arise from a read error. The rearrangement links TRBV2 to TRBJ2-7, with D hard to call. CDR1 and CDR2 (germline): SNHLY, FYNNEI. The CDR3 is made up of 13 amino acids. CDR3 amino acids: CASSELVVVPPDF. In DNA form, the CDR3 reads TGTGCCAGCAGTGAATTGGTTGTGGTCCCCCCCGACTTC.

The V and J genes are TRBV6-1 and TRBJ1-1; 7 bases agree with TRBD1. Germline values: CDR1 MNHNS, CDR2 SASEGT. CDR3 length: 13 residues. The trim removed 10 bases at V and 3 bases at J, leaving 8 bases unmatched. The chain's CDR3 is CATNRGKDTEAFF. CDR3 nucleotide sequence: TGTGCCACTAACAGGGGTAAGGACACTGAAGCTTTCTTT.

This rearrangement joins TRBV11-3 to TRBJ2-7; possible D gene TRBD1, 5 bases. The germline CDR1 and CDR2 sequences are SGHNT and YENEEA. The length of the CDR3 is 14 residues. V was trimmed by 2 bases and J by 7 bases, leaving 15 bases between them. The CDR3 DNA sequence: TGTGCCAGCAGCTTATTCCAGGGATCGCGGGAGCAGTACTTC. This translates into CASSLFQGSREQYF.

The chain joins TRBV11-2 to TRBJ2-7, with 14 bases identical to TRBD2. CDR1 and CDR2 (germline): SGHAT, FQNNGV. J was trimmed by 3 bases and V by 7 bases; bases with no gene match: 5. The CDR3 runs to 15 residues. CDR3 bases: TGTGCCAGCACCCGACTAGCGGGAGGGTACTACGAGCAGTACTTC. Its protein product is CASTRLAGGYYEQYF.

This rearrangement joins TRBV30 to TRBJ1-2, with 7 bases matching TRBD1. The CDR3 has 15 residues. Trimming took 3 bases from V and 2 from J; bases not matched to a gene: 9. The germline V gene has CDR1 GTSNPN and CDR2 SVGIG (reference sequence). CDR3 in amino acids: CAWRGGTASNYGYTF. As DNA, the CDR3 is TGTGCCTGGAGAGGGGGCACAGCGTCAAACTATGGCTACACCTTC.

The chain recombines TRBV6-5 with TRBJ1-1; D is unresolved. This CDR3 contains 14 residues. Germline V gene sequence: CDR1 MNHEY, CDR2 SVGAGI. V lost 5 bases and J lost 4, with 14 bases in between. The CDR3 DNA is TGTGCCAGCAGTCGTGAAAGAGGCGGCACTGAAGCTTTCTTT. It codes for CASSRERGGTEAFF.

The J gene is TRBJ2-1, the V gene TRBV13, with a possible D match to TRBD2 (6 bases). Deletions cut 2 bases from V and 0 bases from J, with 8 bases between. The germline V gene has CDR1 PRHDT and CDR2 FYEKMQ (reference sequence). The CDR3 contains 15 residues. The CDR3 spells CASSLRLGSYNEQFF. Here the CDR3 DNA reads TGTGCCAGCAGCTTAAGACTAGGCTCCTACAATGAGCAGTTCTTC.

The V and J genes are TRBV5-1 and TRBJ1-4; D not resolved. The germline V gene has CDR1 SGHRS and CDR2 YFSETQ. The ends were cut back, 0 bases at V and 0 bases at J, with 6 bases in the middle. The CDR3 has 15 residues. CDR3 sequence: CASSLELTTNEKLFF. The CDR3 nucleotides are TGCGCCAGCAGCTTGGAATTGACAACTAATGAAAAACTGTTTTTT.

The CDR3 DNA sequence: TGCAGTGTCAGGGATGACTATGGCTACACCTTC. It translates to CSVRDDYGYTF. The chain couples TRBV20-1 to TRBJ1-2; a possible D gene is TRBD1 (5 bases). Per the germline V gene, CDR1 is DFQATT and CDR2 is SNEGSKA (reference sequence). The V and J ends lost 7 bases and 3 bases respectively, with 9 bases between them. CDR3 length: 11 amino acids.

The CDR3 is CASSRTPSSYNEQFF. The CDR3 coding sequence is TGTGCCAGCAGTAGGACGCCGAGCTCCTACAATGAGCAGTTCTTC. The chain has TRBV11-3 and TRBJ2-1, with D hard to call. The CDR3 runs to 15 residues. From germline, CDR1 is SGHNT and CDR2 YENEEA. Trimming took off 6 bases at V and 0 bases at J, with 12 bases between the two ends.

About this clone itself: Other DNA sequences from this sample encode an identical CDR3 as well. The chain joins TRBV29-1 to TRBJ1-1, with D uncertain. Per germline, CDR1 SQVTM and CDR2 ANQGSEA. This CDR3 is 12 amino acids long. V was trimmed by 4 bases and J by 2 bases, leaving 8 bases between them. CDR3 protein: CSVGRGNTEAFF. The CDR3 nucleotides are TGCAGCGTTGGGCGGGGTAACACTGAAGCTTTCTTT.

This clone came up once. The chain has TRBV5-1 and TRBJ2-7, with 12 bases fitting TRBD2. CDR1 and CDR2 (germline): SGHRS, YFSETQ. V was pared by 1 base and J by 4 bases, with 15 bases of the junction left unmatched. This CDR3 is built from 19 residues. Written as DNA, the CDR3 is TGCGCCAGCAGCTTGCCGACTAGCGGGAGTTCTCGCTCAGCTTACGAGCAGTACTTC. Protein: CASSLPTSGSSRSAYEQYF.

The rearrangement uses TRBV6-6 and TRBJ2-1; 8 bases agree with TRBD2. The ends lost 6 bases at V and 9 bases at J; junction bases unmatched: 16. Per the germline V gene, CDR1 is MNHNY and CDR2 is SVGAGI (reference sequence). This CDR3 has 16 residues. The DNA for the CDR3 is TGTGCCAGCAGGGGACCCCAGCGGGAGAGCAATCTTGAGCAGTTCTTC. This codes for CASRGPQRESNLEQFF.

The chain employs TRBV19 and TRBJ1-2; D gene unclear. Per the germline V gene, CDR1 is LNHDA and CDR2 is SQIVND (reference sequence). This CDR3 spans 12 amino acids. V was clipped by 5 bases and J by 3 bases, with 7 bases between them. The CDR3 sequence: CASSERDYGYTF. CDR3 bases: TGTGCCAGTAGTGAGCGGGACTATGGCTACACCTTC.

For this clone: The sample contains more than one DNA sequence encoding this CDR3. The chain combines TRBV27 with TRBJ1-1, with D possibly being TRBD1 (6 bases). Trimming cost V 3 bases and J 1 base, with 6 bases left between them. CDR3 length: 13 residues. CDR1 MNHEY and CDR2 SMNVEV come from the germline V gene (reference sequence). The CDR3, as DNA: TGTGCCAGCAGTTTCAGGGGGAACACTGAAGCTTTCTTT. This encodes CASSFRGNTEAFF.

This chain joins TRBV10-3 and TRBJ2-1; D perhaps matches TRBD2 (6 bases). Germline lookup yields CDR1 ENHRY and CDR2 SYGVKD. The CDR3 has 16 residues. V dropped 6 bases and J dropped 2 bases, with 17 bases sitting between them. The CDR3 DNA reads TGTGCCATCAGAGCCGGTGGAGGAGGGCCCTACAATGAGCAGTTCTTC. Residues: CAIRAGGGGPYNEQFF.

This clone was seen only once. This sequence joins TRBV15 and TRBJ2-7; 7 positions match TRBD1. V shed 5 bases, J shed 5 bases, and the junction held 6 bases outside the gene matches. CDR3 length: 13 residues. Germline assignment: CDR1 LNHNV and CDR2 YYDKDF (reference sequence). CDR3 protein: CATSDRVENEQYF. The CDR3 region has the DNA TGTGCCACCAGCGACAGGGTTGAGAACGAGCAGTACTTC.

This CDR3 reads CASSEQLAGDEQYF. In DNA form, the CDR3 reads TGTGCCAGCAGTGAACAACTAGCGGGCGACGAGCAGTACTTC. The chain is built from TRBV2 and TRBJ2-7; 9 bases match TRBD2. Trimming took 2 bases from V and 5 from J; bases not matched to a gene: 4. CDR3 length: 14 amino acids. Germline V lookup: CDR1 SNHLY, CDR2 FYNNEI.

V gene TRBV28 combines with J gene TRBJ1-1; a possible D gene is TRBD1 (6 bases). CDR1 MDHEN and CDR2 SYDVKM come from the germline V gene. The CDR3 has 13 residues. With 3 bases removed from V and 7 bases from J, the gap between germline ends came to 12 bases. The CDR3: CASSFADRLEAFF. CDR3 sequence (DNA): TGTGCCAGCAGTTTCGCGGACAGACTTGAAGCTTTCTTT.

The chain combines TRBV5-1 with TRBJ1-2; 7 nucleotides align to TRBD1. This CDR3 has 14 amino acids. V shed 0 bases and J 8 bases; nucleotides not matched to a gene: 7. Germline assignment: CDR1 SGHRS and CDR2 YFSETQ. In DNA, the CDR3 is TGCGCCAGCAGCTTGGAGCCAGGGGGTATGGGCTACACCTTC. Protein: CASSLEPGGMGYTF.

The chain carries TRBV5-1 and TRBJ2-2; D not resolved. Germline V CDR1 and CDR2: SGHRS, YFSETQ. CDR3 length: 13 residues. V shed 0 bases and J shed 6 bases, with 6 bases lying between them. The CDR3 reads CASSLAWAGELFF. The CDR3 coding sequence is TGCGCCAGCAGCTTGGCCTGGGCCGGGGAGCTGTTTTTT. Full variable domain (remainder filled in from reference TRBV5-1 and TRBJ2-2): KAGVTQTPRYLIKTRGQQVTLSCSPISGHRSVSWYQQTPGQGLQFLFEYFSETQRNKGNFPGRFSGRQFSNSRSEMNVSTLELGDSALYLCASSLAWAGELFFGEGSRLTVL.